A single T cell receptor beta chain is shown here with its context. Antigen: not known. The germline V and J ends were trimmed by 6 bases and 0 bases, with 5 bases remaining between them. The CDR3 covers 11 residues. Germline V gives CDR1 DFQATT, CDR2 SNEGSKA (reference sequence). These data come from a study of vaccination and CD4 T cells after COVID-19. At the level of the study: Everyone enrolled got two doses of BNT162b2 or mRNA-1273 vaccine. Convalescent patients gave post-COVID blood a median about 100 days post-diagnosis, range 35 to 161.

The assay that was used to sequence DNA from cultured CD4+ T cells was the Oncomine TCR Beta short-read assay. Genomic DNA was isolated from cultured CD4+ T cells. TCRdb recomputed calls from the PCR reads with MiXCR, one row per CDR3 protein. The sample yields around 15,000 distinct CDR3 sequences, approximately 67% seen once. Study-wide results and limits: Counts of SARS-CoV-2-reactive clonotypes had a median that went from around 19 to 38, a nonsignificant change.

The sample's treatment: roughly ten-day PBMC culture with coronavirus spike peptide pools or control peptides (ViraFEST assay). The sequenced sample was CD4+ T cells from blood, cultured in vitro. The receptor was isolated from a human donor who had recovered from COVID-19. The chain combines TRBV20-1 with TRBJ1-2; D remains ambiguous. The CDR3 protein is CSAGANYGYTF. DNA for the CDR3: TGCAGTGCCGGAGCTAACTATGGCTACACCTTC.